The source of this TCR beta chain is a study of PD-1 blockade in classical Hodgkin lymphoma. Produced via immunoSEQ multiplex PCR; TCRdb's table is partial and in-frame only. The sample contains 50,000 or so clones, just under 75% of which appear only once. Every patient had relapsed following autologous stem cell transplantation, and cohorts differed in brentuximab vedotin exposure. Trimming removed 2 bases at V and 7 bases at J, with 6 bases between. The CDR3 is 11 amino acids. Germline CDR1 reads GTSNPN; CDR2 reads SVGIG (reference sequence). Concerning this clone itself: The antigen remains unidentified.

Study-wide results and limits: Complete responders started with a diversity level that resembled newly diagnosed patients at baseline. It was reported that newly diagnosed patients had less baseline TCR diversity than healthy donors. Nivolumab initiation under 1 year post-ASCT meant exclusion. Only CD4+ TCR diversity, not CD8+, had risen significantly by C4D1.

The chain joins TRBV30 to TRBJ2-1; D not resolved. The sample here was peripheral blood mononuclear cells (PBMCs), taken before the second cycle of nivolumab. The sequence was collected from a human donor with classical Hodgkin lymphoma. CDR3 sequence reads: CAWSIGNEQFF. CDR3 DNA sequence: TGTGCCTGGAGTATAGGAAATGAGCAGTTCTTC.